The 27 T cell receptor beta chains below were found in one sample sequenced in a study of cytomegalovirus exposure and HLA in healthy donors. Primers included in the PCR were 60 Vbeta and 13 Jbeta primers. Data came from immunoSEQ multiplex PCR; TCRdb stores just in-frame clones and leaves some out. The sample includes fewer than 150,000 clones, around 75% of them seen just once. Material for sequencing was PBMCs. Every receptor here comes from a man aged 30 to 45 in good health and CMV-seronegative.

The J gene is TRBJ1-2, the V gene TRBV7-8; D perhaps matches TRBD1 (6 bases). Trimming pared 6 bases from V and 5 bases from J, leaving 16 bases between. The CDR3 totals 14 residues. Germline V gene sequence: CDR1 SGHVS, CDR2 FQNEAQ. CDR3 residues: CASRPDRETYGYTF. CDR3 DNA: TGTGCCAGCAGACCGGACAGAGAGACTTATGGCTACACCTTC.

The table lists this clone with a count of one. The rearrangement uses TRBV7-8 and TRBJ2-7, with 11 bases aligning to TRBD2. The junction had 6 bases not matched to a gene; V was cut back by 5 bases and J by 3 bases. Germline V gene sequence: CDR1 SGHVS, CDR2 FQNEAQ. CDR3 length: 15 amino acids. As DNA, the CDR3 is TGTGCCAGCAGCCCCGCTAGCGGGGGGTACTACGAGCAGTACTTC. Translating gives CASSPASGGYYEQYF.

Concerning this clone itself: This CDR3 is also generated by other DNA sequences in the sample. The genes are TRBV28 and TRBJ1-2, with TRBD1 as a possible D gene (6 bases). CDR1 MDHEN and CDR2 SYDVKM come from the germline V gene. Trimming removed 3 bases from V and 3 bases from J, with 8 bases in between. This CDR3 contains 13 residues. CDR3 residues: CASSLNRDYGYTF. DNA of the CDR3: TGTGCCAGCAGTTTGAACAGGGACTATGGCTACACCTTC.

This clone was counted only a few times. The chain has TRBV27 and TRBJ2-7, with a tentative D call TRBD2 (7 bases). V shed 5 bases and J shed 6 bases, with 11 bases lying between them. Germline lookup yields CDR1 MNHEY and CDR2 SMNVEV (reference sequence). The length of the CDR3 is 12 residues. DNA for the CDR3: TGTGCCAGCAGTAGGGGGGGCGGCGAGCAGTACTTC. Residues: CASSRGGGEQYF.

The chain uses TRBV28 and TRBJ1-5; TRBD1 matches at 7 bases. This CDR3 region has 16 residues. CDR1 and CDR2 from the germline V gene are MDHEN and SYDVKM. The trim removed 4 bases at V and 0 bases at J, leaving 6 bases unmatched. The CDR3 DNA is TGTGCCAGCAGTTGGTACAGGGGATATAGCAATCAGCCCCAGCATTTT. It specifies CASSWYRGYSNQPQHF.

The rearrangement uses TRBV6-1 and TRBJ2-7; D is possibly TRBD1 (5 bases). CDR3 size: 15 residues. V was pared by 2 bases and J by 2 bases, with 13 bases between. The germline V gene encodes CDR1 MNHNS and CDR2 SASEGT. The CDR3 nucleotides read TGTGCCAGCAGTGAATTTACAGGTCAGACCTACGAGCAGTACTTC. Translated: CASSEFTGQTYEQYF.

The chain links TRBV6-6 to TRBJ1-3; D unclear. Germline assignment: CDR1 MNHNY and CDR2 SVGAGI (reference sequence). V dropped 2 bases and J dropped 0 bases, with 8 bases sitting between them. The CDR3 covers 15 residues. The CDR3, as DNA: TGTGCCAGCAGTTACGCACAAAGCTCTGGAAACACCATATATTTT. Encoded protein: CASSYAQSSGNTIYF.

This chain joins TRBV27 and TRBJ1-1; TRBD1 matches at 8 bases. This CDR3 is built from 16 residues. CDR1 and CDR2 (germline): MNHEY, SMNVEV (reference sequence). Trimming took 5 bases from V and 6 from J; bases not matched to a gene: 14. The CDR3 loop reads CASSIRQGSLPPEAFF. As DNA, the CDR3 is TGTGCCAGCAGTATCCGACAGGGGTCCCTACCCCCTGAAGCTTTCTTT.

The chain employs TRBV27 and TRBJ2-4; 11 nucleotides match TRBD1. Trimming at V came to 6 bases and at J to 13 bases, leaving 8 bases not matched to a gene. CDR1 and CDR2 (germline): MNHEY, SMNVEV (reference sequence). The CDR3 is 13 residues long. CDR3 protein: CASRWGTGGAQYF. The CDR3 bases are TGTGCCAGCAGGTGGGGGACAGGGGGAGCGCAGTACTTC.

This chain connects TRBV7-2 to TRBJ2-2; 7 positions agree with TRBD1. Per germline, CDR1 SGHTA and CDR2 FQGNSA. The CDR3 loop spans 15 amino acids. The junction had 7 bases not matched to a gene; V was cut back by 5 bases and J by 4 bases. CDR3 loop: CASSVLTGFTGELFF. In DNA, the CDR3 is TGTGCCAGCAGCGTCTTGACAGGGTTCACCGGGGAGCTGTTTTTT. The full variable domain, its missing parts supplied by reference TRBV7-2 and TRBJ2-2, is GAGVSQSPSNKVTEKGKDVELRCDPISGHTALYWYRQSLGQGLEFLIYFQGNSAPDKSGLPSDRFSAERTGGSVSTLTIQRTQQEDSAVYLCASSVLTGFTGELFFGEGSRLTVL.

This clone was seen more than once but under ten times. The chain recombines TRBV10-3 with TRBJ2-5; a weak D match, TRBD2 (5 bases). CDR1 ENHRY and CDR2 SYGVKD come from the germline V gene. V was trimmed by 0 bases and J by 2 bases, leaving 10 bases between them. CDR3 length: 15 residues. This CDR3 is CAISESRAEQETQYF. The DNA of the CDR3 is TGTGCCATCAGTGAGTCGAGGGCGGAGCAAGAGACCCAGTACTTC.

The V and J genes are TRBV6-5 and TRBJ2-7; a weak D match, TRBD2 (5 bases). The CDR3 contains 16 residues. Germline V lookup: CDR1 MNHEY, CDR2 SVGAGI. The V gene lost 0 bases and the J gene lost 5 bases, with 17 bases spanning the gap. The CDR3 here is CASSYSIGESRHEQYF. The CDR3 DNA follows: TGTGCCAGCAGTTACTCGATCGGGGAGAGTCGGCACGAGCAGTACTTC.

The chain employs TRBV30 and TRBJ2-2; TRBD1 matches at 8 bases. Per germline, CDR1 GTSNPN and CDR2 SVGIG (reference sequence). CDR3 length: 14 residues. V lost 3 bases, J lost 6 bases, and 6 bases stayed unmatched. The CDR3 sequence: CAWSDGQGPGELFF. The DNA of the CDR3 is TGTGCCTGGAGCGACGGACAGGGCCCCGGGGAGCTGTTTTTT.

This clone has more than one count but fewer than ten. The chain combines TRBV27 with TRBJ2-7, with a possible D match to TRBD1 (5 bases). The V end was cut by 2 bases, the J end by 6 bases, with 11 bases between. CDR3 length: 13 amino acids. The germline V gene has CDR1 MNHEY and CDR2 SMNVEV (reference sequence). CDR3 sequence reads: CASSLQGIAEQYF. CDR3 in DNA: TGTGCCAGCAGTTTACAGGGTATCGCCGAGCAGTACTTC.

J is TRBJ2-1 and V is TRBV27; D might be TRBD2 (5 bases). The CDR3 is 12 residues long. The V end was cut by 7 bases, the J end by 8 bases, with 12 bases between. Germline V gives CDR1 MNHEY, CDR2 SMNVEV (reference sequence). CDR3 sequence: CASTRTGDEQFF. CDR3 in DNA: TGTGCCAGCACCCGAACCGGGGATGAGCAGTTCTTC.

The V call is TRBV5-1, the J call TRBJ2-7; 9 nucleotides align to TRBD2. The CDR3 extends over 16 amino acids. The germline gives CDR1 SGHRS, CDR2 YFSETQ. V lost 4 bases to trimming and J lost 6 bases; unmatched junction nucleotides: 14. CDR3 residues: CASSPLLSGRSPEQYF. The CDR3 DNA is TGCGCCAGCAGCCCCCTGTTGAGCGGGAGGAGTCCCGAGCAGTACTTC.

J is TRBJ1-4 and V is TRBV27; D is unclear. Trimming left V 1 base short and J 2 bases short, with 5 bases between. Looked up from germline, CDR1 is MNHEY and CDR2 is SMNVEV (reference sequence). The CDR3 sequence is 14 residues long. Written as DNA, the CDR3 is TGTGCCAGCAGTTTATACGGGACTAATGAAAAACTGTTTTTT. This codes for CASSLYGTNEKLFF.

V is TRBV6-6 and J is TRBJ1-4; 7 bases fit TRBD1. V lost 5 bases to trimming and J lost 5 bases; unmatched junction nucleotides: 2. Germline V lookup: CDR1 MNHNY, CDR2 SVGAGI (reference sequence). The CDR3 spans 13 residues. The chain's CDR3 is CASSLQGNEKLFF. Written as DNA, the CDR3 is TGTGCCAGCAGTCTACAGGGGAATGAAAAACTGTTTTTT.

The CDR3 coding sequence is TGTGCCAGAAGCCCCCAAGGGAGAGGAGCCTATGGCTACACCTTC. This codes for CARSPQGRGAYGYTF. The V gene is TRBV5-3, the J gene TRBJ1-2; no firm D call. TRBV5-3 is designated an ORF whose function remains uncertain. There are 15 residues in the CDR3. The V gene lost 4 bases and the J gene lost 4 bases, with 17 bases spanning the gap.

J is TRBJ1-2 and V is TRBV4-3, with D possibly matching TRBD1 (5 bases). The length of the CDR3 is 15 residues. The V and J ends lost 4 bases and 3 bases respectively, with 15 bases between them. CDR1 is LGHNA and CDR2 is YSLEER in the germline V gene. CDR3 loop: CASSRLSGGDYGYTF. In DNA, the CDR3 is TGCGCCAGCAGCCGCCTTTCGGGGGGGGACTATGGCTACACCTTC.

The chain uses TRBV19 and TRBJ2-6, with a possible D match to TRBD2 (6 bases). Germline V gene lookup returns CDR1 LNHDA and CDR2 SQIVND (reference sequence). The CDR3 is 17 amino acids. V shed 7 bases and J shed 1 base, with 17 bases lying between them. The CDR3 sequence is CASIREAGPSGANVLTF. The CDR3 DNA reads TGTGCCAGTATAAGGGAGGCAGGGCCTTCTGGGGCCAACGTCCTGACTTTC.

This clone has only a few counts. The rearrangement uses TRBV5-1 and TRBJ1-1, with 7 bases fitting TRBD1. V was clipped by 4 bases and J by 2 bases; unmatched bases: 11. This CDR3 is 16 amino acids long. Germline-derived CDR1 and CDR2 are SGHRS and YFSETQ. The CDR3 DNA reads TGCGCCAGCAGCCTAAGAAGGACAGGCGTCAACACTGAAGCTTTCTTT. Amino acids: CASSLRRTGVNTEAFF. Full variable domain (rest looked up from reference TRBV5-1 and TRBJ1-1): KAGVTQTPRYLIKTRGQQVTLSCSPISGHRSVSWYQQTPGQGLQFLFEYFSETQRNKGNFPGRFSGRQFSNSRSEMNVSTLELGDSALYLCASSLRRTGVNTEAFFGQGTRLTVV.

The chain uses TRBV19 and TRBJ1-5; possibly TRBD1 for D (6 bases). Germline lookup yields CDR1 LNHDA and CDR2 SQIVND (reference sequence). The V gene lost 0 bases and the J gene lost 11 bases, with 8 bases spanning the gap. The CDR3 is made up of 12 amino acids. Here the CDR3 reads CASSIDQGTQHF. The CDR3 coding sequence is TGTGCCAGTAGTATAGACCAGGGGACCCAGCATTTT.

Turning to this clone: No conserved phenylalanine or tryptophan ends this CDR3, so it is likely a read error. This sequence joins TRBV6-1 and TRBJ1-2; D might be TRBD1 (6 bases). CDR3 size: 12 residues. V shed 6 bases and J shed 8 bases, with 13 bases lying between them. Looked up from germline, CDR1 is MNHNS and CDR2 is SASEGT. CDR3: CASSWGPNGYTV. The CDR3 bases are TGTGCCAGCAGCTGGGGGCCGAACGGCTACACCGTC.

The chain carries TRBV5-1 and TRBJ2-7, with 9 nucleotides matching TRBD2. CDR1 is SGHRS, CDR2 YFSETQ, per germline. The J segment lost 1 base and the V segment lost 0 bases, leaving 5 bases of the junction unmatched. The CDR3 totals 16 residues. Here the CDR3 DNA reads TGCGCCAGCAGCTTGGTTATGGGACTAGCATCCTACGAGCAGTACTTC. Its translation is CASSLVMGLASYEQYF.

The chain links TRBV27 to TRBJ2-3, with unresolved D. The CDR3 is made up of 12 amino acids. Trimming removed 5 bases at V and 7 bases at J, with 10 bases between. The germline V gene has CDR1 MNHEY and CDR2 SMNVEV (reference sequence). CDR3 coding DNA: TGTGCCAGCAGTCACGACTGGTATACGCAGTATTTT. Translated, it gives CASSHDWYTQYF.

This clone was counted only a few times. This chain links TRBV29-1 with TRBJ1-2; tentatively, D is TRBD1 (6 bases). The germline gives CDR1 SQVTM, CDR2 ANQGSEA. The CDR3 has 16 amino acids. Trimming shortened V by 3 bases and J by 3 bases, and 20 bases separated the two germline ends. The CDR3 loop reads CSVDNGGHADYYGYTF. Here the CDR3 DNA reads TGCAGCGTTGATAATGGGGGACATGCGGACTACTATGGCTACACCTTC.